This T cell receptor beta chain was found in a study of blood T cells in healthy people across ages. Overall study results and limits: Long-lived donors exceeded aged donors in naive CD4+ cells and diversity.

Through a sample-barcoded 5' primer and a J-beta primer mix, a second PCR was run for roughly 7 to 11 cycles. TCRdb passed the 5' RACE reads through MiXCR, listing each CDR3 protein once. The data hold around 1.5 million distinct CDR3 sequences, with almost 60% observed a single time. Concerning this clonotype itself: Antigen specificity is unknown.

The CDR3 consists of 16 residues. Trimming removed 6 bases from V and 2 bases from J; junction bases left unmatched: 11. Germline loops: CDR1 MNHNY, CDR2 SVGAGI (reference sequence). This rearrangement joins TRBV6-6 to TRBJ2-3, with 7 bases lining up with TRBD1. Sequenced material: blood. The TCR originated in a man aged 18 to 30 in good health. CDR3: CASRGAGTENTDTQYF. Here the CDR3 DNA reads TGTGCCAGCAGGGGGGCCGGGACAGAAAACACAGATACGCAGTATTTT.